These 27 T cell receptor beta chains came from one sample sequenced in a study of cytomegalovirus exposure and HLA in healthy donors. Use of 60 Vbeta and 13 Jbeta primers characterized the PCR. Sequencing used immunoSEQ multiplex PCR; TCRdb keeps in-frame clones, though not all of them. The data contain under 250,000 clones, 78% of them seen just once; the ten biggest clones take up approximately 0.47%. The sample was PBMCs. The receptors here all came from a boy younger than 18 in good health and CMV-seronegative.

The count of this clone is one. The rearrangement joins TRBV10-3 to TRBJ1-6; possible D gene TRBD1, 6 bases. Germline V gene data show CDR1 as ENHRY and CDR2 as SYGVKD. This CDR3 spans 16 amino acids. V dropped 2 bases and J dropped 5 bases, with 13 bases sitting between them. The CDR3 spells CAISENRDRHNSPLHF. The CDR3 DNA reads TGTGCCATCAGTGAGAACAGGGATAGACATAATTCACCCCTCCACTTT.

This sequence joins TRBV30 and TRBJ2-5, with D perhaps matching TRBD1 (8 bases). The DNA matches TRBJ2-7 better at its end, which makes the J call doubtful. Germline CDR1 is GTSNPN and CDR2 is SVGIG (reference sequence). The CDR3 totals 16 residues. The CDR3 here is CAWNIGTGPGGYEQYF. CDR3 nucleotide sequence: TGTGCCTGGAATATCGGGACAGGCCCGGGGGGCTACGAGCAGTACTTC.

The V and J genes are TRBV29-1 and TRBJ1-2, with D perhaps TRBD1 (5 bases). CDR3 length equals 12 residues. Germline V gene sequence: CDR1 SQVTM, CDR2 ANQGSEA. Trimming pared 7 bases from V and 5 bases from J, leaving 14 bases between. For the CDR3, the DNA is TGCAGCGCTGCCGGGCAGGGATATGGCTACACCTTC. This translates into CSAAGQGYGYTF.

The genes are TRBV7-3 and TRBJ2-3, with 9 bases matching TRBD2. V was clipped by 3 bases and J by 4 bases; unmatched bases: 5. CDR3 size: 15 residues. CDR1 and CDR2 from the germline V gene are SGHTA and FQGTGA. Here the CDR3 reads CASSFEAGGPDTQYF. The CDR3 DNA reads TGTGCCAGCAGCTTCGAGGCGGGGGGGCCAGATACGCAGTATTTT.

The chain is built from TRBV6-1 and TRBJ2-2; D may be TRBD1 (6 bases). The CDR3 consists of 14 residues. The V end was cut by 8 bases, the J end by 5 bases, with 15 bases between. In germline, CDR1 is MNHNS, CDR2 SASEGT. The CDR3 here is CASETGARTGELFF. The CDR3 DNA reads TGTGCCAGCGAGACAGGCGCACGAACCGGGGAGCTGTTTTTT.

The chain employs TRBV19 and TRBJ1-3, with D unclear. Germline V gene lookup returns CDR1 LNHDA and CDR2 SQIVND (reference sequence). Deletions cut 4 bases from V and 0 bases from J, with 10 bases between. The length of the CDR3 is 15 residues. The CDR3 sequence is CASSTSGYSGNTIYF. Here the CDR3 DNA reads TGTGCCAGTAGTACCTCAGGATACTCTGGAAACACCATATATTTT.

This chain uses TRBV5-4 with TRBJ2-3, with D unresolved. V was pared by 4 bases and J by 5 bases, with 11 bases between. Germline values: CDR1 SGHNT, CDR2 YYREEE (reference sequence). The CDR3 runs to 13 residues. The CDR3 sequence is CASSPRAEDTQYF. CDR3 bases: TGTGCCAGCAGCCCCCGAGCTGAAGATACGCAGTATTTT. The full variable domain, rest sourced from reference TRBV5-4 and TRBJ2-3, is ETGVTQSPTHLIKTRGQQVTLRCSSQSGHNTVSWYQQALGQGPQFIFQYYREEENGRGNFPPRFSGLQFPNYSSELNVNALELDDSALYLCASSPRAEDTQYFGPGTRLTVL.

This clone was found once. This chain joins TRBV9 and TRBJ2-3; 11 bases fit TRBD2. The CDR3 length is 22 residues. The germline V gene encodes CDR1 SGDLS and CDR2 YYNGEE. The ends lost 0 bases at V and 6 bases at J; junction bases unmatched: 24. DNA for the CDR3: TGTGCCAGCAGCGTAGTAAGATTTAGCGGGAGGGTCACGACCCGGCACATGGATACGCAGTATTTT. Its translation is CASSVVRFSGRVTTRHMDTQYF.

As DNA, the CDR3 is TGTGCCAGCAGTGAATTCGGTACCGGGCAGCCCCAGCATTTT. It yields the protein CASSEFGTGQPQHF. J is TRBJ1-5 and V is TRBV6-1; the D is unclear. Germline V CDR1 and CDR2: MNHNS, SASEGT. V was cut by 2 bases and J by 7 bases, with 12 bases left in between. The CDR3 totals 14 residues.

This clone occurred once. J is TRBJ1-5 and V is TRBV6-1; D remains unclear. The V end lost 3 bases, the J end lost 1 base, and 7 bases lay between the germline ends. This CDR3 has 14 residues. CDR1 is MNHNS and CDR2 is SASEGT in the germline V gene. The CDR3 DNA sequence: TGTGCCAGCAGTGATGCAGTGAGCAATCAGCCCCAGCATTTT. Translation gives CASSDAVSNQPQHF.

The chain employs TRBV27 and TRBJ2-7, with 8 bases aligning to TRBD2. Germline assignment: CDR1 MNHEY and CDR2 SMNVEV (reference sequence). The CDR3 sequence is 15 residues long. The junction had 2 bases not matched to a gene; V was cut back by 1 base and J by 0 bases. The CDR3 here is CASSLLAGLSYEQYF. The CDR3 nucleotides read TGTGCCAGCAGTTTATTAGCGGGACTCTCCTACGAGCAGTACTTC.

This chain uses TRBV10-1 with TRBJ2-5; unclear D gene. Trimming took 0 bases from V and 3 from J, leaving 17 bases between them. Germline V gene lookup returns CDR1 WNHNN and CDR2 SYGVQD (reference sequence). CDR3 length: 17 residues. CDR3 region: CASSESNIAYSEETQYF. CDR3 in DNA: TGCGCCAGCAGTGAGTCGAATATAGCATATTCCGAAGAGACCCAGTACTTC.

This clone was observed a few times. V usage is TRBV6-6 and J usage is TRBJ1-4; D is uncertain. The CDR3 extends over 11 amino acids. Deletions cut 6 bases from V and 8 bases from J, with 7 bases between. Germline-derived CDR1 and CDR2 are MNHNY and SVGAGI (reference sequence). The CDR3: CASRGSEKLFF. In DNA form, the CDR3 reads TGTGCCAGCAGGGGGAGCGAAAAACTGTTTTTT.

Only a few counts were recorded for this clone. The V and J genes are TRBV19 and TRBJ1-4; D remains unclear. There are 15 residues in the CDR3. Trimming stripped 8 bases from V and 7 bases from J, with 20 bases between. The V gene's germline CDR1 is LNHDA and CDR2 SQIVND (reference sequence). This CDR3 is CASWFGRETVEKLFF. Written as DNA, the CDR3 is TGTGCCAGTTGGTTCGGGCGGGAGACTGTTGAAAAACTGTTTTTT.

This clone has a single count. V gene TRBV7-9 combines with J gene TRBJ1-4; a possible D gene is TRBD1 (5 bases). Deletions cut 5 bases from V and 8 bases from J, with 18 bases between. This CDR3 comprises 15 residues. Germline assignment: CDR1 SEHNR and CDR2 FQNEAQ (reference sequence). The CDR3 loop is CASSLPTSGAEKLFF. CDR3 nucleotides: TGTGCCAGCAGCCTCCCTACGTCTGGGGCCGAAAAACTGTTTTTT.

The chain uses TRBV5-1 and TRBJ1-1, with D possibly matching TRBD1 (5 bases). The CDR3 has 14 residues. Looked up from germline, CDR1 is SGHRS and CDR2 is YFSETQ. Trimming stripped 3 bases from V and 3 bases from J, with 12 bases between. The CDR3 here is CASSSTGSHTEAFF. CDR3 DNA: TGCGCCAGCAGCTCCACAGGATCCCACACTGAAGCTTTCTTT.

The genes are TRBV11-3 and TRBJ2-1, with D tentatively TRBD1 (5 bases). Germline V lookup: CDR1 SGHNT, CDR2 YENEEA. The CDR3 runs 16 residues. V lost 0 bases and J lost 5, with 14 bases in between. The CDR3 reads CASSLDGQGRHNEQFF. The CDR3 region has the DNA TGTGCCAGCAGCTTAGATGGGCAGGGTCGCCACAATGAGCAGTTCTTC.

V gene TRBV19 combines with J gene TRBJ1-1; D call uncertain. V lost 5 bases and J lost 3, with 13 bases in between. The CDR3 is 14 residues long. Germline V CDR1 and CDR2: LNHDA, SQIVND (reference sequence). The CDR3 DNA follows: TGTGCCAGTAGTCCCGGAGGCAGCCACACTGAAGCTTTCTTT. This translates into CASSPGGSHTEAFF.

V is TRBV7-7 and J is TRBJ2-6; unclear D gene. The CDR3 loop spans 13 amino acids. V lost 3 bases and J lost 4, with 4 bases in between. Germline V gene sequence: CDR1 SSHAT, CDR2 FNYEAQ (reference sequence). CDR3 region: CASSFGGANVLTF. Here the CDR3 DNA reads TGTGCCAGCAGCTTCGGGGGGGCCAACGTCCTGACTTTC.

This clone was seen a few times. This same CDR3 is encoded by further DNA sequences in the sample. The chain joins TRBV30 to TRBJ1-2; 10 nucleotides line up with TRBD1. V lost 2 bases and J lost 8; bases outside the gene matches: 5. Germline V CDR1 and CDR2: GTSNPN, SVGIG (reference sequence). CDR3 length equals 13 residues. The CDR3 sequence: CAWSPDRGHGYTF. The CDR3 DNA reads as TGTGCCTGGAGTCCAGACAGGGGGCACGGCTACACCTTC.

The chain is built from TRBV6-6 and TRBJ2-1; 11 positions match TRBD2. CDR1 and CDR2 (germline): MNHNY, SVGAGI (reference sequence). The V and J ends lost 0 bases and 8 bases, in that order; junction bases with no gene match: 6. This CDR3 spans 16 amino acids. CDR3 in DNA: TGTGCCAGCAGTTACTCCCGACTAGCGGGATTCGATGAGCAGTTCTTC. Translation: CASSYSRLAGFDEQFF.

The gene calls are TRBV2 and TRBJ1-1, with unresolved D. The CDR3 totals 13 residues. The V gene lost 4 bases and the J gene lost 3 bases, with 9 bases spanning the gap. From germline, CDR1 is SNHLY and CDR2 FYNNEI. The CDR3 bases are TGTGCCAGCAGTGGAGAAGGAGACACTGAAGCTTTCTTT. It specifies CASSGEGDTEAFF.

The chain is built from TRBV11-3 and TRBJ1-2; D gene uncertain. The CDR3 is 13 residues long. Germline CDR1 reads SGHNT; CDR2 reads YENEEA. V gave up 3 bases and J gave up 5 bases, with 10 bases separating them. The CDR3 bases are TGTGCCAGCAGCTTGACCAGGAATTATGGCTACACCTTC. It is translated as CASSLTRNYGYTF.

V and J are TRBV11-2 and TRBJ2-7, with D possibly TRBD1 on 5 matching bases. The CDR3 has 14 residues. The germline V gene encodes CDR1 SGHAT and CDR2 FQNNGV. V lost 2 bases to trimming and J lost 4 bases, with 12 bases between them. CDR3 sequence reads: CASSLMGPSYEQYF. In DNA, the CDR3 is TGTGCCAGCAGCTTAATGGGGCCCAGTTACGAGCAGTACTTC.

This clone is a singleton in its sample. The V call is TRBV5-4, the J call TRBJ2-3; 16 nucleotides agree with TRBD2. The CDR3 totals 16 residues. Germline CDR1 reads SGHNT; CDR2 reads YYREEE (reference sequence). The ends lost 4 bases at V and 6 bases at J; junction bases unmatched: 5. In nucleotides, the CDR3 is TGTGCCAGCAGCCCGGGACTAGCGGGGGGGAGGGATACGCAGTATTTT. It specifies CASSPGLAGGRDTQYF.

This chain links TRBV6-1 with TRBJ2-2, with 9 bases identical to TRBD2. V gave up 0 bases and J gave up 5 bases; unmatched junction bases: 1. Germline CDR1 reads MNHNS; CDR2 reads SASEGT. The CDR3 is made up of 15 amino acids. For the CDR3, the DNA is TGTGCCAGCAGTGAAGCTAGCGGGAGTACCGGGGAGCTGTTTTTT. It yields the protein CASSEASGSTGELFF.

V is TRBV6-1 and J is TRBJ2-7; D is undetermined. This CDR3 comprises 14 residues. Trimming pared 2 bases from V and 6 bases from J, leaving 14 bases between. Germline CDR1 MNHNS, CDR2 SASEGT. The CDR3 sequence: CASSEISGPREQYF. The CDR3 coding sequence is TGTGCCAGCAGTGAAATTAGTGGTCCCCGCGAGCAGTACTTC.